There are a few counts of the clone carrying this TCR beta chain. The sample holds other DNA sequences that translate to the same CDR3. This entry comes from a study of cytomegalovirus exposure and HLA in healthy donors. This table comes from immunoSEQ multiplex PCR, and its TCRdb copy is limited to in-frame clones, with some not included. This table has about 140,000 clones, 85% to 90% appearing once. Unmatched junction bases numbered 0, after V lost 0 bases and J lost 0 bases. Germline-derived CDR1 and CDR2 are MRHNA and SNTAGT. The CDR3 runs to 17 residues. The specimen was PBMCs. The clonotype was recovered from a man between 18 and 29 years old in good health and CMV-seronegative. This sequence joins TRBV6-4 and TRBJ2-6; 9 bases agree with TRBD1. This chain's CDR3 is CASSDSTGGSGANVLTF. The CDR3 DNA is TGTGCCAGCAGTGACTCGACAGGGGGCTCTGGGGCCAACGTCCTGACTTTC.